This T cell receptor beta chain was observed in a study of blood T cell repertoires in COVID-19. Study background: The cDNA or gDNA used as material had been derived from T cells, B-cell-depleted T cells, or PBMCs.

Germline V gene sequence: CDR1 MNHEY, CDR2 SMNVEV (reference sequence). The CDR3 loop spans 16 amino acids. V lost 2 bases to trimming and J lost 4 bases, with 18 bases between them. Authors' processing steps: Nucleated cell number was recorded as an estimate derived from reference gene primer amplification. TCRdb keeps only in-frame clones here, not all; method: immunoSEQ multiplex PCR. That table gives V, J and clone size, and the DNA gave D and trimming. In the table there are about 230,000 clones, 88% of which are singletons. The study drew participants aged about 18 to 90 years from roughly 25 US areas.

This rearrangement joins TRBV27 to TRBJ2-7; a weak D match, TRBD1 (6 bases). The clonotype comes from a woman aged 35 to 49 with acute COVID-19. Sequencing input: PBMCs or T cells enriched from blood (not recorded which). DNA for the CDR3: TGTGCCAGCAGTTTAGCCCGAGGCAGGGGTTCGTACGAGCAGTACTTC. Translating it yields CASSLARGRGSYEQYF.